The subject of this entry is one T cell receptor (beta chain). This entry is derived from a study of blood T cell repertoires in COVID-19. Study overall: Sites across the United States, Italy and Spain contributed samples from acute and convalescent COVID-19. T cells, B-cell-depleted T cells, or PBMCs provided the cDNA or gDNA that served as material.

Under the authors' procedure: Estimation of nucleated cell counts was performed using reference gene primer amplification. This table comes from immunoSEQ multiplex PCR, and its TCRdb copy is limited to in-frame clones, with some not included. The D gene and trimming were derived from the DNA, and the V and J assignments and clone size from that table. The table lists about 270,000 clones, roughly 90% of them singletons, with around 14% in the top ten. Germline CDR1 reads SGHTA; CDR2 reads FQGNSA. The CDR3 is made up of 13 amino acids. Deletions cut 2 bases from V and 5 bases from J, with 10 bases between.

Sequenced: peripheral blood. This clonotype was obtained from a woman between 65 and 79 years old with COVID-19, enrolled during active disease. J is TRBJ2-7 and V is TRBV7-2, with D perhaps matching TRBD1 (5 bases). The CDR3 DNA sequence: TGTGCCAGCAGCTTAATTAGGGGCGACGAGCAGTACTTC. Translating it yields CASSLIRGDEQYF.